This TCR beta chain was profiled in a study of T cell repertoires in aging, cancer and after chemotherapy. The CDR3 covers 13 residues. Germline V gene sequence: CDR1 GTSNPN, CDR2 SVGIG (reference sequence). Trimming pared 1 base from V and 3 bases from J, leaving 7 bases between. This clonotype is deemed medium-sized. TRB rearrangements spanning V, D and J were amplified using mixed TRB-A/B primers. Via MiXCR, TCRdb re-called the multiplex PCR reads, giving one row per CDR3 protein. The table includes about 11,000 distinct CDR3 sequences, 30% to 35% detected once. Peripheral blood genomic DNA, not sorted cells or RNA, was the template.

This chain links TRBV30 with TRBJ1-5, with D unresolved. Sequencing used blood. The clonotype comes from a human donor in good health. The donor label of this sample is uncertain. The chain's CDR3 is CAWSAGLNQPQHF. The CDR3 bases are TGTGCCTGGAGTGCCGGGCTCAATCAGCCCCAGCATTTT.